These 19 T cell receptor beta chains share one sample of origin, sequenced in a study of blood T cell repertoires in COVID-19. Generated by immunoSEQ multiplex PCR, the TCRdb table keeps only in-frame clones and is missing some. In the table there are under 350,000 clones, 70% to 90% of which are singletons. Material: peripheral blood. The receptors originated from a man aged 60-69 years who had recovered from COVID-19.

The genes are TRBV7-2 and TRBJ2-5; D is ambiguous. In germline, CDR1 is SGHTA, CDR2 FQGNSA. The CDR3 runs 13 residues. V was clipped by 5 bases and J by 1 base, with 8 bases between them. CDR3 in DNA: TGTGCCAGCAGCAGATCAGGCCAAGAGACCCAGTACTTC. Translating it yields CASSRSGQETQYF. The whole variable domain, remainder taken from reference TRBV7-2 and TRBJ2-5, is GAGVSQSPSNKVTEKGKDVELRCDPISGHTALYWYRQSLGQGLEFLIYFQGNSAPDKSGLPSDRFSAERTGGSVSTLTIQRTQQEDSAVYLCASSRSGQETQYFGPGTRLLVL.

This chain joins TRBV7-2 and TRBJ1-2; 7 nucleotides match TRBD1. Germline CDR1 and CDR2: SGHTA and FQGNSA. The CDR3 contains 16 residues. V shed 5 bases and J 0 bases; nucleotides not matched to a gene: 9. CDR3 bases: TGTGCCAGCAGCCTATCACCCGGGACAGCTAACTATGGCTACACCTTC. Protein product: CASSLSPGTANYGYTF.

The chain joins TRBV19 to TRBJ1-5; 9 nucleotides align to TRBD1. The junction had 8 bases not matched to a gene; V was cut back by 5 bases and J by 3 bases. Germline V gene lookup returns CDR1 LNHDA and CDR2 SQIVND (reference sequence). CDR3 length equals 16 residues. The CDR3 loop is CASSAPGTGNNQPQHF. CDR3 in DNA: TGTGCCAGTAGTGCTCCAGGGACAGGGAACAATCAGCCCCAGCATTTT.

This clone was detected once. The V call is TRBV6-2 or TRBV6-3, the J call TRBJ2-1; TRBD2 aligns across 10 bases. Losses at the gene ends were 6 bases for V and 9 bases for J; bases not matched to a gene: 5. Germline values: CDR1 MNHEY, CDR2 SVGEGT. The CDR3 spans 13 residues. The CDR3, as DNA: TGTGCCAGCAGCCGGGGACTAGCGAGTGAGCAGTTCTTC. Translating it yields CASSRGLASEQFF.

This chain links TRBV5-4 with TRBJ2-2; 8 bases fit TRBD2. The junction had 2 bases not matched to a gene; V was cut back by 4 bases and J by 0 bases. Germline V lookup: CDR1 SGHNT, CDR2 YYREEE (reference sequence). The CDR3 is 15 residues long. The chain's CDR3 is CASSLAGPNTGELFF. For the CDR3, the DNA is TGTGCCAGCAGCCTAGCGGGCCCGAACACCGGGGAGCTGTTTTTT.

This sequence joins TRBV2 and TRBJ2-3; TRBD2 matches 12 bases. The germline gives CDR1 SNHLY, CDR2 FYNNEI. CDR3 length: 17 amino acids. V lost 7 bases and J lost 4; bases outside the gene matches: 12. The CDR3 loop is CASNGLAGGFRSDTQYF. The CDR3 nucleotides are TGTGCCAGCAATGGGCTAGCGGGAGGGTTTCGGTCAGATACGCAGTATTTT.

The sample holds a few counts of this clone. The CDR3 DNA reads TGTGCCAGCAGCCCCGGGGGGCAGGTATATAATTCACCCCTCCACTTT. This translates into CASSPGGQVYNSPLHF. This chain uses TRBV3-1 (or the pseudogene TRBV3-2) with TRBJ1-6, with D perhaps TRBD1 (6 bases). V lost 4 bases to trimming and J lost 4 bases, with 14 bases between them. Germline V gives CDR1 LGHDT, CDR2 YNNKEL (reference sequence). This CDR3 is built from 16 residues.

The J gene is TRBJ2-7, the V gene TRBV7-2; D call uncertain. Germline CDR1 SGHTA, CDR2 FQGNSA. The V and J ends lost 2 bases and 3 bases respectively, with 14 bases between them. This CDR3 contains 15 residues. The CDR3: CASSLSRLTLYEQYF. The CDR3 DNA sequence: TGTGCCAGCAGCTTAAGTCGGTTGACTCTCTACGAGCAGTACTTC.

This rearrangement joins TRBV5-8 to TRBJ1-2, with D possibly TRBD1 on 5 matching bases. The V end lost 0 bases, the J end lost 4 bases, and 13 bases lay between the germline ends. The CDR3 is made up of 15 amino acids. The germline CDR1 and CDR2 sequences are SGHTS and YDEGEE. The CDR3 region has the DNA TGTGCCAGCAGCTTGGAAACCCGCGGGACCTATGGCTACACCTTC. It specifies CASSLETRGTYGYTF.

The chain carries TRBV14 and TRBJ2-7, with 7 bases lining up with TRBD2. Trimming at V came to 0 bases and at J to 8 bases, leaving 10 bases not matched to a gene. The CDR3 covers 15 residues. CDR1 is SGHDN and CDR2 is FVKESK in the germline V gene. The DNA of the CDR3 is TGTGCCAGCAGCCAAGATCTAGCGGCCACCCGACAGCAGTACTTC. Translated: CASSQDLAATRQQYF.

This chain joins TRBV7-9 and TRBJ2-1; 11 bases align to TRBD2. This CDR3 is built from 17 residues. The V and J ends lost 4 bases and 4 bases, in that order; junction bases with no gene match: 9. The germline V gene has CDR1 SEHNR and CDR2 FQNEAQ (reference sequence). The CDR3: CASSSQRLAGGYNEQFF. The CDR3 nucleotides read TGTGCCAGCAGCTCCCAACGTCTAGCGGGAGGTTACAATGAGCAGTTCTTC. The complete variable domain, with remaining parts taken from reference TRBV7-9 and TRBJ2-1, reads DTGVSQNPRHKITKRGQNVTFRCDPISEHNRLYWYRQTLGQGPEFLTYFQNEAQLEKSRLLSDRFSAERPKGSFSTLEIQRTEQGDSAMYLCASSSQRLAGGYNEQFFGPGTRLTVL.

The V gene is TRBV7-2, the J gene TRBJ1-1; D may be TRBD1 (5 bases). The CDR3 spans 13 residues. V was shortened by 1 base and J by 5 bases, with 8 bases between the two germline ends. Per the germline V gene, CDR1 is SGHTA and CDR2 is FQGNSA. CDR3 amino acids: CASSLDQGTEAFF. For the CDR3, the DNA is TGTGCCAGCAGCTTAGATCAGGGAACTGAAGCTTTCTTT.

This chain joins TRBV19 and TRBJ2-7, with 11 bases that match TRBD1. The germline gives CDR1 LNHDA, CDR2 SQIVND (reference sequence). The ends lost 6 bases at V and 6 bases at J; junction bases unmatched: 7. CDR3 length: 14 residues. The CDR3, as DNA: TGTGCCAGTAGGGGGACAGGGGGAATCTCCGAGCAGTACTTC. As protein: CASRGTGGISEQYF.

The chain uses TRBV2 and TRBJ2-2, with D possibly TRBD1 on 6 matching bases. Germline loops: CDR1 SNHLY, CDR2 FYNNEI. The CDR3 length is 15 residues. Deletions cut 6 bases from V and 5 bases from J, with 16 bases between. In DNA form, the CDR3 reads TGTGCCAGCAGAAGGAACCCACAGGGAACCGGGGAGCTGTTTTTT. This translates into CASRRNPQGTGELFF.

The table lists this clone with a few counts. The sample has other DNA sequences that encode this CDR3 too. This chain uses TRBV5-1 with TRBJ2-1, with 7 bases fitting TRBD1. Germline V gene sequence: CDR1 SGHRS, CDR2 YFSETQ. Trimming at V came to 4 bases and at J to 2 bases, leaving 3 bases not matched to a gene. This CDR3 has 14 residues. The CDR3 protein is CASSPGQTYNEQFF. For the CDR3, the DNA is TGCGCCAGCAGCCCGGGACAGACCTACAATGAGCAGTTCTTC.

The CDR3 nucleotides read TGTGCCAGCAGCTTAGTCCTAGCGGGAGATAGTTATACGCAGTATTTT. Its translation is CASSLVLAGDSYTQYF. The chain recombines TRBV7-9 with TRBJ2-3; the match to TRBD2 covers 10 bases. Trimming removed 1 base from V and 7 bases from J; junction bases left unmatched: 8. Germline assignment: CDR1 SEHNR and CDR2 FQNEAQ (reference sequence). The CDR3 sequence is 16 residues long.

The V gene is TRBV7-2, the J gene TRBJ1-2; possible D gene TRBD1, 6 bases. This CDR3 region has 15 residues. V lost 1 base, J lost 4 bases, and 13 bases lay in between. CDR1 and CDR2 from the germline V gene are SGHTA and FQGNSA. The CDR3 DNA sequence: TGTGCCAGCAGCTTAGATGCAGGGGCCTCCTATGGCTACACCTTC. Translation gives CASSLDAGASYGYTF.

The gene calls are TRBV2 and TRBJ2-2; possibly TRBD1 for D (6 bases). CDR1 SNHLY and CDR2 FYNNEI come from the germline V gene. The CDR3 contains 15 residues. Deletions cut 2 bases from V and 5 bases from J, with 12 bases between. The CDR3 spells CASSEWGHVTGELFF. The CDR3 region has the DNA TGTGCCAGCAGTGAATGGGGACATGTTACCGGGGAGCTGTTTTTT.

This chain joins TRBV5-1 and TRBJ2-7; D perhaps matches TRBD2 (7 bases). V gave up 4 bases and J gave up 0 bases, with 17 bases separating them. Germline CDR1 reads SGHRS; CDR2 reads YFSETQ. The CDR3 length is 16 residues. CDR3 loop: CASSQRGGSSSYEQYF. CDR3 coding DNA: TGCGCCAGCAGCCAAAGGGGGGGGTCGAGCTCCTACGAGCAGTACTTC.